This T cell receptor (beta chain) was captured in a study of cytomegalovirus exposure and HLA in healthy donors. 60 Vbeta and 13 Jbeta primers were used in PCR. In the original workflow: Roughly 11 million shared chains were among the approximately 82 million unique TCR beta chains that a later analysis counted. The table came from immunoSEQ multiplex PCR; TCRdb's copy has only in-frame clones and leaves some out. The V and J calls and clone size come from that table; D and trimming were worked out from the DNA. The sample shows around 100,000 clones, just under 80% of them seen only once. Study-level findings and limits: For cytomegalovirus status, the classifier reportedly gave diagnoses with high specificity and sensitivity.

V lost 10 bases and J 4 bases, leaving 17 bases between the germline ends. Germline assignment: CDR1 SNHLY and CDR2 FYNNEI. CDR3 length equals 14 residues. A word on this clone: Its specificity is not known.

This TCR derives from a man aged 25-45 years in good health and CMV-seronegative. Sequencing was carried out using PBMCs. V and J are TRBV2 and TRBJ1-3, with D possibly being TRBD1 (6 bases). CDR3 protein: CATSRGGAGNTIYF. In DNA form, the CDR3 reads TGTGCCACCTCCAGGGGAGGGGCCGGAAACACCATATATTTT. The full variable domain, in which reference TRBV2 and TRBJ1-3 provide the parts outside the CDR3, is EPEVTQTPSHQVTQMGQEVILRCVPISNHLYFYWYRQILGQKVEFLVSFYNNEISEKSEIFDDQFSVERPDGSNFTLKIRSTKLEDSAMYFCATSRGGAGNTIYFGEGSWLTVV.